Following are 22 T cell receptor beta chains from one sample sequenced in a study of PD-1 blockade in classical Hodgkin lymphoma. The time point denotes: newly diagnosed, previously untreated cHL patient sample. Clones were sequenced by immunoSEQ multiplex PCR, and TCRdb holds only the in-frame ones, with some missing. The sample includes 30,000 or so clones, around 94% of them seen just once. Sequencing was done on a sample of peripheral blood mononuclear cells (PBMCs). The receptors originated from a human donor with classical Hodgkin lymphoma.

On this clone: Additional DNA sequences in this sample encode the identical CDR3. The J gene is TRBJ2-2, the V gene TRBV25-1; 7 bases align to TRBD1. The CDR3 length is 17 residues. Germline CDR1 is MGHDK and CDR2 is SYGVNS. V gave up 6 bases and J gave up 3 bases; unmatched junction bases: 13. The CDR3 nucleotides read TGTGCCAGCAGGGAGACTCTTACAGGGGCTCACACCGGGGAGCTGTTTTTT. Translating it yields CASRETLTGAHTGELFF.

The V and J genes are TRBV7-6 and TRBJ2-7; D unresolved. Trimming pared 1 base from V and 3 bases from J, leaving 7 bases between. The CDR3 contains 13 residues. Germline loops: CDR1 SGHVS, CDR2 FNYEAQ. This CDR3 is CASSLDLGYEQYF. In nucleotides, the CDR3 is TGTGCCAGCAGCTTAGACTTGGGCTACGAGCAGTACTTC.

The chain employs TRBV9 and TRBJ2-3, with D unclear. The CDR3 is 13 amino acids. Trimming stripped 3 bases from V and 2 bases from J, with 7 bases between. CDR1 is SGDLS, CDR2 YYNGEE, per germline. CDR3 amino acids: CASSGSVTDTQYF. The CDR3 region has the DNA TGTGCCAGCAGCGGATCTGTCACAGATACGCAGTATTTT. The variable domain in full, with the rest retrieved from reference TRBV9 and TRBJ2-3, is DSGVTQTPKHLITATGQRVTLRCSPRSGDLSVYWYQQSLDQGLQFLIQYYNGEERAKGNILERFSAQQFPDLHSELNLSSLELGDSALYFCASSGSVTDTQYFGPGTRLTVL.

The chain has TRBV7-8 and TRBJ2-1, with 7 bases identical to TRBD2. With V trimmed by 8 bases and J by 9 bases, 13 bases remained unmatched. Germline V gene sequence: CDR1 SGHVS, CDR2 FQNEAQ. The CDR3 contains 14 residues. The DNA for the CDR3 is TGTGCCAGCGGGCTAGGGGAGGGGCTGGGTGAGCAGTTCTTC. Translation gives CASGLGEGLGEQFF.

This clone was detected a few times. J is TRBJ2-2 and V is TRBV15; no firm D call. Germline loops: CDR1 LNHNV, CDR2 YYDKDF (reference sequence). The CDR3 covers 17 residues. Trimming left V 0 bases short and J 4 bases short, with 15 bases between. The CDR3 spells CATSRDRLQVSTGELFF. In DNA form, the CDR3 reads TGTGCCACCAGCAGAGACCGCCTCCAGGTTAGCACCGGGGAGCTGTTTTTT.

This rearrangement joins TRBV7-2 to TRBJ2-1; the D gene is possibly TRBD2 (7 bases). V gave up 5 bases and J gave up 0 bases, with 17 bases separating them. The CDR3 covers 17 residues. CDR1 is SGHTA and CDR2 is FQGNSA in the germline V gene. CDR3 DNA sequence: TGTGCCAGCAGCCCAATCGGGGGGCTGAGCTCCTACAATGAGCAGTTCTTC. Protein: CASSPIGGLSSYNEQFF.

This clone was seen just once. V gene TRBV7-2 combines with J gene TRBJ1-2; D is undetermined. CDR3 size: 13 residues. CDR1 is SGHTA and CDR2 is FQGNSA in the germline V gene. V was clipped by 3 bases and J by 6 bases, with 11 bases between them. The chain's CDR3 is CASSFTGTDGYTF. The CDR3 DNA sequence: TGTGCCAGCAGCTTTACCGGCACAGATGGCTACACCTTC.

The chain joins TRBV6-1 to TRBJ2-7; no definite D call. Trimming took 8 bases from V and 0 from J, leaving 17 bases between them. The CDR3 contains 15 residues. Per the germline V gene, CDR1 is MNHNS and CDR2 is SASEGT. The CDR3 coding sequence is TGTGCCAGCTTCGGTGGTGCTCTTAGCTCCTACGAGCAGTACTTC. This sequence encodes CASFGGALSSYEQYF.

This clone was picked up one time. The chain is built from TRBV13 and TRBJ2-7, with TRBD1 identical over 7 bases. Germline assignment: CDR1 PRHDT and CDR2 FYEKMQ (reference sequence). V shed 5 bases and J 5 bases; nucleotides not matched to a gene: 6. The CDR3 covers 13 residues. The CDR3 nucleotides read TGTGCCAGCAGCCTGGACAGGTCTCACGAGCAGTACTTC. Translation: CASSLDRSHEQYF.

The chain joins TRBV28 to TRBJ2-2; maybe TRBD1 (6 bases). Looked up from germline, CDR1 is MDHEN and CDR2 is SYDVKM. Trimming pared 5 bases from V and 1 base from J, leaving 11 bases between. CDR3 length equals 15 residues. The CDR3 coding sequence is TGTGCCAGCAGTCCCGGACAGTTGAACACCGGGGAGCTGTTTTTT. Its protein product is CASSPGQLNTGELFF.

The chain combines TRBV5-5 with TRBJ2-3; 7 nucleotides line up with TRBD2. The V and J ends lost 5 bases and 2 bases, in that order; junction bases with no gene match: 14. CDR1 and CDR2 from the germline V gene are SGHKS and YYEKEE (reference sequence). This CDR3 is 17 amino acids long. CDR3 loop: CASRVFGGRDLTDTQYF. DNA for the CDR3: TGTGCCAGCAGGGTGTTTGGTGGGAGGGACCTCACAGATACGCAGTATTTT.

The chain carries TRBV7-9 and TRBJ2-3; D is unresolved. The CDR3 runs to 14 residues. The germline V gene has CDR1 SEHNR and CDR2 FQNEAQ (reference sequence). V gave up 3 bases and J gave up 0 bases, with 7 bases separating them. This CDR3 is CASSLVGSTDTQYF. In nucleotides, the CDR3 is TGTGCCAGCAGCTTGGTGGGTAGCACAGATACGCAGTATTTT.

The V gene is TRBV27, the J gene TRBJ1-5; no definite D call. Germline CDR1 and CDR2: MNHEY and SMNVEV (reference sequence). CDR3 length: 13 amino acids. V was trimmed by 4 bases and J by 5 bases, leaving 9 bases between them. The CDR3 sequence is CASSSYSYQPQHF. CDR3 bases: TGTGCCAGCAGTTCCTACTCCTATCAGCCCCAGCATTTT.

The V call is TRBV5-4, the J call TRBJ1-4; the D is unclear. Germline assignment: CDR1 SGHNT and CDR2 YYREEE (reference sequence). The CDR3 is made up of 14 amino acids. The V end was cut by 2 bases, the J end by 1 base, with 6 bases between. The CDR3: CASSFQETNEKLFF. In DNA form, the CDR3 reads TGTGCCAGCAGCTTCCAGGAAACTAATGAAAAACTGTTTTTT.

The V gene is TRBV7-8, the J gene TRBJ2-7; D remains unclear. Germline-derived CDR1 and CDR2 are SGHVS and FQNEAQ. The V end lost 5 bases, the J end lost 5 bases, and 10 bases lay between the germline ends. The CDR3 contains 12 residues. This CDR3 reads CASSPSPDEQYF. In DNA, the CDR3 is TGTGCCAGCAGCCCGAGCCCGGACGAGCAGTACTTC.

This rearrangement joins TRBV5-1 to TRBJ2-1; a weak D match, TRBD1 (5 bases). CDR3 length: 16 residues. Germline V gene sequence: CDR1 SGHRS, CDR2 YFSETQ. The V and J ends lost 7 bases and 2 bases respectively, with 19 bases between them. The CDR3, as DNA: TGCGCCAGCGGACAACGCATTGGCCCTACCTACAATGAGCAGTTCTTC. It is translated as CASGQRIGPTYNEQFF.

The CDR3 DNA sequence: TGTGCCAGCAGCTTGGGATCTCAAGGGAACACTGAAGCTTTCTTT. Its translation: CASSLGSQGNTEAFF. The chain is built from TRBV5-4 and TRBJ1-1; no clear D gene. In germline, CDR1 is SGHNT, CDR2 YYREEE (reference sequence). The V gene lost 0 bases and the J gene lost 1 base, with 10 bases spanning the gap. The CDR3 contains 15 residues.

This clone showed up just a few times. The chain is built from TRBV2 and TRBJ1-5; D may be TRBD1 (5 bases). This CDR3 has 13 amino acids. V lost 3 bases and J 7 bases, leaving 10 bases between the germline ends. The V gene's germline CDR1 is SNHLY and CDR2 FYNNEI. The CDR3 region is CASSERDRQPQHF. The CDR3 nucleotides read TGTGCCAGCAGTGAGAGGGACCGACAGCCCCAGCATTTT.

The CDR3 coding sequence is TGTGCCAGCAGTTTTAGTACAGTCCTTAGCAATCAGCCCCAGCATTTT. Protein: CASSFSTVLSNQPQHF. The chain links TRBV28 to TRBJ1-5; D remains unclear. Germline V gene sequence: CDR1 MDHEN, CDR2 SYDVKM. The CDR3 consists of 16 residues. V was cut by 3 bases and J by 0 bases, with 12 bases left in between.

The rearrangement links TRBV28 to TRBJ1-5; 7 bases match TRBD1. The junction had 3 bases not matched to a gene; V was cut back by 3 bases and J by 1 base. CDR3 length equals 15 residues. Germline V gene lookup returns CDR1 MDHEN and CDR2 SYDVKM. Here the CDR3 reads CASSFQGVSNQPQHF. In nucleotides, the CDR3 is TGTGCCAGCAGTTTCCAGGGGGTAAGCAATCAGCCCCAGCATTTT. Using reference TRBV28 and TRBJ1-5 for the parts outside the CDR3, the full variable domain is DVKVTQSSRYLVKRTGEKVFLECVQDMDHENMFWYRQDPGLGLRLIYFSYDVKMKEKGDIPEGYSVSREKKERFSLILESASTNQTSMYLCASSFQGVSNQPQHFGDGTRLSIL.

The chain links TRBV25-1 to TRBJ1-4; TRBD1 matches at 11 bases. CDR1 MGHDK and CDR2 SYGVNS come from the germline V gene. Trimming removed 5 bases from V and 7 bases from J; junction bases left unmatched: 3. The CDR3 sequence is 14 residues long. The CDR3 DNA sequence: TGTGCCAGCAGTTCCGGGACAGGGGGTGAAAAACTGTTTTTT. Translated, it gives CASSSGTGGEKLFF.

V usage is TRBV5-5 and J usage is TRBJ1-5; D gene ambiguous. In germline, CDR1 is SGHKS, CDR2 YYEKEE (reference sequence). The CDR3 sequence is 13 residues long. V dropped 0 bases and J dropped 3 bases, with 4 bases sitting between them. This CDR3 is CASSLGNNQPQHF. The CDR3 coding sequence is TGTGCCAGCAGCTTGGGGAACAATCAGCCCCAGCATTTT.